Listed here is a single TCR beta chain. Its antigen is still unknown. These data belong to a study of response to subunit inactivated influenza vaccine. Regarding the study as a whole: It was the authors' suggestion that each seasonal influenza vaccination recruits few new T cells.

Using its own MiXCR run on the RT-PCR reads, TCRdb lists one record per CDR3 protein. The data contain about 780,000 distinct CDR3 sequences, around a sixth of them singletons. Between the trimmed V and J ends, which lost 0 bases and 7 bases, there was a span of 16 bases. There are 15 residues in the CDR3. From germline, CDR1 is MNHEY and CDR2 SVGAGI. The sequences come from PBMCs from blood, collected 4 to 6 days after vaccination. The chain couples TRBV6-5 to TRBJ2-7; D possibly corresponds to TRBD1 (6 bases). The TCR was taken from a man aged 50 to 60 who received an inactivated influenza vaccine. The CDR3 DNA follows: TGTGCCAGCAGTTACTCGAATAGGGGGATGGGGGAGCAGTACTTC. Its translation: CASSYSNRGMGEQYF.